One sample yielded the 22 T cell receptor beta chains listed below, sequenced in a study of T cells after yellow fever vaccination. TCRdb redid the calling of the 5' RACE reads with MiXCR, one entry per CDR3 protein. This table holds 200,000 to 300,000 distinct CDR3 sequences, approximately 6.3% found once. The sequencing used CD4+ T cells sorted from PBMCs, collected on the day of the yellow fever booster vaccination. The receptors shown here come from a man aged 25 to 40 who received the YFV17D yellow fever vaccine.

The chain couples TRBV20-1 to TRBJ2-1; D call uncertain. The germline V gene has CDR1 DFQATT and CDR2 SNEGSKA (reference sequence). The CDR3 runs 13 residues. The CDR3 bases are TGCAGGGCCGAGGAAAGCTCCTACAATGAGCAGTTCTTC. The encoded protein is CRAEESSYNEQFF.

The V call is TRBV28, the J call TRBJ2-3; D gene unclear. The CDR3 extends over 13 amino acids. Germline lookup yields CDR1 MDHEN and CDR2 SYDVKM. With 5 bases removed from V and 4 bases from J, the gap between germline ends came to 10 bases. For the CDR3, the DNA is TGTGCCAGCAGTCAGCGTACGCCAGATACGCAGTATTTT. Amino acids: CASSQRTPDTQYF.

This clonotype was picked up many times. The V call is TRBV7-8, the J call TRBJ2-3; D call uncertain. The germline CDR1 and CDR2 sequences are SGHVS and FQNEAQ. With 8 bases removed from V and 1 base from J, the gap between germline ends came to 19 bases. This CDR3 has 16 residues. The CDR3 reads CASCRKPRSRTDTQYF. CDR3 coding DNA: TGTGCCAGCTGTAGAAAACCCCGGTCGCGCACAGATACGCAGTATTTT.

This clonotype was found a few times. This rearrangement joins TRBV11-1 to TRBJ2-5; 7 nucleotides match TRBD2. This CDR3 region has 18 residues. V lost 4 bases to trimming and J lost 5 bases; unmatched junction nucleotides: 19. Germline CDR1 reads SGHAT; CDR2 reads FQDESV (reference sequence). CDR3: CASSSPGGGNSPMETQYF. CDR3 DNA: TGTGCCAGCAGCTCCCCTGGGGGGGGAAACTCCCCAATGGAGACCCAGTACTTC. The full variable domain, its missing parts supplied by reference TRBV11-1 and TRBJ2-5, is EAEVAQSPRYKITEKSQAVAFWCDPISGHATLYWYRQILGQGPELLVQFQDESVVDDSQLPKDRFSAERLKGVDSTLKIQPAELGDSAMYLCASSSPGGGNSPMETQYFGPGTRLLVL.

This clonotype was seen ten or more times. The genes are TRBV20-1 and TRBJ2-7, with 8 bases lining up with TRBD2. The germline CDR1 and CDR2 sequences are DFQATT and SNEGSKA (reference sequence). V gave up 6 bases and J gave up 2 bases; unmatched junction bases: 6. This CDR3 contains 13 residues. The CDR3 region has the DNA TGCAGTGCGGTGACGGGAGGGCCCTACGAGCAGTACTTC. Translation: CSAVTGGPYEQYF.

This clonotype was counted at least ten times. The chain recombines TRBV12-3 or TRBV12-4 with TRBJ2-7; a weak D match, TRBD2 (5 bases). V was cut by 5 bases and J by 3 bases, with 14 bases left in between. There are 14 residues in the CDR3. DNA of the CDR3: TGTGCCAGCAGTCCGGGTCTAGGAGGCTACGAGCAGTACTTC. As protein: CASSPGLGGYEQYF.

This clonotype was seen a handful of times. V gene TRBV5-1 combines with J gene TRBJ1-2; no clear D gene. This CDR3 comprises 14 residues. Deletions cut 3 bases from V and 7 bases from J, with 16 bases between. Germline lookup yields CDR1 SGHRS and CDR2 YFSETQ. The CDR3 region has the DNA TGCGCCAGCAGCTCAATCGAGTGGAAATCTGGCTACACCTTC. It is translated as CASSSIEWKSGYTF.

The chain couples TRBV18 to TRBJ2-5, with D uncertain. The V gene lost 4 bases and the J gene lost 5 bases, with 11 bases spanning the gap. The CDR3 contains 13 residues. Germline lookup yields CDR1 KGHSH and CDR2 LQKENI. The CDR3 protein is CASSLHTGETQYF. CDR3 DNA sequence: TGTGCCAGCTCACTTCACACGGGCGAGACCCAGTACTTC.

The sample holds a few counts of this clonotype. This chain's CDR3 is CASSLGDTSTDTQYF. The CDR3 region has the DNA TGTGCCAGCAGCTTAGGGGACACATCCACAGATACGCAGTATTTT. This sequence joins TRBV7-7 and TRBJ2-3; possible D gene TRBD1, 6 bases. CDR3 length equals 15 residues. V was clipped by 1 base and J by 2 bases, with 10 bases between them. Germline V lookup: CDR1 SSHAT, CDR2 FNYEAQ (reference sequence).

This clonotype was recorded many times. The gene calls are TRBV18 and TRBJ2-7, with 8 bases aligning to TRBD2. This CDR3 comprises 13 residues. With V trimmed by 2 bases and J by 6 bases, 3 bases remained unmatched. Germline values: CDR1 KGHSH, CDR2 LQKENI. CDR3 nucleotides: TGTGCCAGCTCACCAGGACTAGCAGGCGAGCAGTACTTC. Translation gives CASSPGLAGEQYF.

This clonotype came up a few times. The V call is TRBV7-2, the J call TRBJ2-5; D gene unclear. Germline V CDR1 and CDR2: SGHTA, FQGNSA. The CDR3 totals 14 residues. Trimming pared 2 bases from V and 3 bases from J, leaving 10 bases between. In DNA form, the CDR3 reads TGTGCCAGCAGCTTATCAGCTAATGAAGAGACCCAGTACTTC. It is translated as CASSLSANEETQYF.

The chain links TRBV11-2 to TRBJ2-3, with 8 bases fitting TRBD2. Germline trimming cut 2 bases from V and 1 base from J; bases unmatched to any gene: 14. The CDR3 extends over 19 amino acids. Germline V CDR1 and CDR2: SGHAT, FQNNGV. The CDR3 nucleotides read TGTGCCAGCAGCTTATTGGGCGTGAGCCTAGCGGGCGGCACAGATACGCAGTATTTT. This sequence encodes CASSLLGVSLAGGTDTQYF.

The table lists this clonotype with many counts. The chain has TRBV5-1 and TRBJ2-7; the D gene could be TRBD1 or TRBD2 (5 bases each). Germline values: CDR1 SGHRS, CDR2 YFSETQ. V was trimmed by 4 bases and J by 3 bases, leaving 17 bases between them. This CDR3 is built from 15 residues. CDR3 protein: CASSNGPGTLYEQYF. DNA for the CDR3: TGCGCCAGCAGCAACGGTCCCGGGACCCTCTACGAGCAGTACTTC.

V and J are TRBV12-5 and TRBJ2-7; TRBD1 is a possible D gene (5 bases). Trimming removed 7 bases at V and 0 bases at J, with 10 bases between. The CDR3 spans 13 residues. The germline CDR1 and CDR2 sequences are LGHNT and FRNRAP. This CDR3 is CASVAGYSYEQYF. The CDR3 bases are TGTGCTAGTGTGGCAGGGTACTCCTACGAGCAGTACTTC. The full variable domain, with the rest looked up from reference TRBV12-5 and TRBJ2-7, is DARVTQTPRHKVTEMGQEVTMRCQPILGHNTVFWYRQTMMQGLELLAYFRNRAPLDDSGMPKDRFSAEMPDATLATLKIQPSEPRDSAVYFCASVAGYSYEQYFGPGTRLTVT.

This clonotype occurred many times. The chain employs TRBV7-6 and TRBJ2-5; maybe TRBD2 (6 bases). V shed 4 bases and J shed 5 bases, with 11 bases lying between them. Germline V lookup: CDR1 SGHVS, CDR2 FNYEAQ. CDR3 length equals 13 residues. CDR3 DNA sequence: TGTGCCAGCAGCTCGGGGACTCTTGAGACCCAGTACTTC. This codes for CASSSGTLETQYF.

The sample holds many counts of this clonotype. CDR3 sequence (DNA): TGCAGTGCCCTCCCCCGCCGAGGAGGGGAAAAACTGTTTTTT. It translates to CSALPRRGGEKLFF. V usage is TRBV20-1 and J usage is TRBJ1-4; no reliable D call. Germline V gene sequence: CDR1 DFQATT, CDR2 SNEGSKA (reference sequence). The CDR3 sequence is 14 residues long. Between the trimmed V and J ends, which lost 6 bases and 8 bases, there was a span of 19 bases.

A few counts support this clonotype. This chain connects TRBV2 to TRBJ2-1, with D possibly matching TRBD1 (6 bases). Per the germline V gene, CDR1 is SNHLY and CDR2 is FYNNEI. V was shortened by 7 bases and J by 6 bases, with 19 bases between the two germline ends. The CDR3 is 15 amino acids. The CDR3 DNA is TGTGCCAGCACCGAACAACTCAACAGGGCCAATGAGCAGTTCTTC. The encoded protein is CASTEQLNRANEQFF.

This clonotype was seen a handful of times. This chain uses TRBV12-3 or TRBV12-4 with TRBJ2-7; TRBD1 matches 7 bases. Trimming cost V 2 bases and J 3 bases; bases outside gene matches: 7. The CDR3 is made up of 15 amino acids. The CDR3 DNA reads as TGTGCCAGCAGTTTAAAGTACGACAGGGTCTACGAGCAGTACTTC. It encodes CASSLKYDRVYEQYF.

This chain connects TRBV7-2 to TRBJ2-7, with D possibly being TRBD2 (6 bases). Germline V gives CDR1 SGHTA, CDR2 FQGNSA. This CDR3 is 14 amino acids long. The V end was cut by 6 bases, the J end by 2 bases, with 14 bases between. The CDR3 sequence: CASSMIGGTYEQYF. As DNA, the CDR3 is TGTGCCAGCAGTATGATTGGGGGGACCTACGAGCAGTACTTC.

This clonotype was counted only a few times. This chain links TRBV20-1 with TRBJ2-4; maybe TRBD1 (5 bases). The CDR3 has 15 residues. Per the germline V gene, CDR1 is DFQATT and CDR2 is SNEGSKA (reference sequence). V lost 3 bases, J lost 0 bases, and 12 bases lay in between. Here the CDR3 reads CSASKPGLAKNIQYF. As DNA, the CDR3 is TGCAGTGCTAGTAAACCAGGGTTAGCCAAAAACATTCAGTACTTC.

This clonotype occurred many times. The chain couples TRBV12-3 or TRBV12-4 to TRBJ2-1; 10 nucleotides line up with TRBD2. The CDR3 has 14 residues. Trimming removed 8 bases from V and 4 bases from J; junction bases left unmatched: 5. DNA of the CDR3: TGTGCCAGCGGCCGGACTAGCGGTTACAATGAGCAGTTCTTC. Translated, it gives CASGRTSGYNEQFF.

This clonotype was counted many times. The gene calls are TRBV29-1 and TRBJ1-1; D unresolved. Germline values: CDR1 SQVTM, CDR2 ANQGSEA. This CDR3 spans 12 amino acids. Trimming stripped 4 bases from V and 1 base from J, with 7 bases between. The chain's CDR3 is CSVVSGNTEAFF. The CDR3 nucleotides read TGCAGCGTTGTATCAGGGAACACTGAAGCTTTCTTT.